These 14 T cell receptor beta chains were all obtained from the same sample, sequenced in a study of blood T cells in healthy people across ages (dated by TCRdb to 2015 to 2017). The library came from 5' RACE. Sequencing relied on an Illumina HiSeq 2500. A second PCR of about 7 to 12 cycles was run with a J-beta primer mix and a sample-barcoded 5' primer. The raw public data were reprocessed by TCRdb itself: fastp quality trimming at Q25, MiXCR clonotype calling, in-frame beta chains only. Rows are combined by CDR3 protein, so each entry shows the most common genes and DNA. The sample contains around 620,000 distinct CDR3 sequences, roughly 29% of them found a single time. The ten biggest clones cover roughly 18% of the sample. Material: blood. Receptors were obtained from a woman between 65 and 79 years old in good health.

The CDR3, as DNA: TGCAGTGCTAGAGGTACAGGGTACACTGAAGCTTTCTTT. It translates to CSARGTGYTEAFF. The chain recombines TRBV20-1 with TRBJ1-1, with TRBD1 as a possible D gene (6 bases). Trimming shortened V by 1 base and J by 3 bases, and 9 bases separated the two germline ends. The CDR3 is made up of 13 amino acids. Germline-derived CDR1 and CDR2 are DFQATT and SNEGSKA (reference sequence).

This clonotype was counted at least ten times. CDR3 protein: CASSLERGNQPQHF. The CDR3 DNA is TGTGCCAGCAGCTTGGAGAGGGGCAATCAGCCCCAGCATTTT. V and J are TRBV5-5 and TRBJ1-5; D ambiguous. The CDR3 is made up of 14 amino acids. Per germline, CDR1 SGHKS and CDR2 YYEKEE (reference sequence). Trimming took 0 bases from V and 2 from J, leaving 6 bases between them.

On this clonotype: A much larger clone differs by one base, so this may be a read error. The genes are TRBV7-2 and TRBJ2-5; 8 positions match TRBD2. The germline V gene encodes CDR1 SGHTA and CDR2 FQGNSA. This CDR3 region has 14 residues. For the CDR3, the DNA is TGTGCCAGCAGCTTCCAGCGGGGGCAAGAGACCCAGCACTTC. Its protein is CASSFQRGQETQHF. Supplemented by reference TRBV7-2 and TRBJ2-5, the full variable domain reads GAGVSQSPSNKVTEKGKDVELRCDPISGHTALYWYRQSLGQGLEFLIYFQGNSAPDKSGLPSDRFSAERTGGSVSTLTIQRTQQEDSAVYLCASSFQRGQETQHFGPGTRLLVL.

The chain carries TRBV9 and TRBJ2-7; perhaps TRBD2 as D (6 bases). Trimming removed 0 bases at V and 2 bases at J, with 12 bases between. The germline gives CDR1 SGDLS, CDR2 YYNGEE. The CDR3 runs 15 residues. The CDR3 nucleotides are TGTGCCAGCAGCGTAGAAGGAGGGCCGACCTACGAGCAGTACTTC. Its protein product is CASSVEGGPTYEQYF. Complete variable domain (other parts from reference TRBV9 and TRBJ2-7): DSGVTQTPKHLITATGQRVTLRCSPRSGDLSVYWYQQSLDQGLQFLIQYYNGEERAKGNILERFSAQQFPDLHSELNLSSLELGDSALYFCASSVEGGPTYEQYFGPGTRLTVT.

This clonotype was observed a handful of times. At one end, the junction sequence differs from germline, possibly due to a read error. The genes are TRBV11-1 and TRBJ2-3, with a tentative D call TRBD2 (6 bases). CDR1 and CDR2 from the germline V gene are SGHAT and FQDESV (reference sequence). CDR3 length equals 12 residues. The CDR3: CVSTLGGNTQYF. DNA for the CDR3: TGTGTCAGCACCTTGGGAGGCAATACGCAGTATTTT.

V is TRBV6-1 and J is TRBJ1-1; 8 positions match TRBD1. Germline CDR1 is MNHNS and CDR2 is SASEGT. Trimming took 8 bases from V and 4 from J; bases not matched to a gene: 3. The CDR3 runs 12 residues. The CDR3 DNA follows: TGTGCCAGCTGGGACAGGACCACTGAAGCTTTCTTT. The encoded protein is CASWDRTTEAFF.

This clonotype occurred a few times. The gene calls are TRBV20-1 and TRBJ2-4; D is possibly TRBD1 (6 bases). The CDR3 extends over 12 amino acids. Looked up from germline, CDR1 is DFQATT and CDR2 is SNEGSKA (reference sequence). The germline V and J ends were trimmed by 5 bases and 9 bases, with 14 bases remaining between them. The CDR3 spells CSALQGPGIQYF. The CDR3 nucleotides read TGCAGTGCTTTACAGGGACCTGGCATTCAGTACTTC.

The chain uses TRBV7-2 and TRBJ1-3, with D hard to call. The CDR3 runs 14 residues. In germline, CDR1 is SGHTA, CDR2 FQGNSA. V was trimmed by 5 bases and J by 0 bases, leaving 8 bases between them. CDR3 sequence: CASSPKGSGNTIYF. The CDR3 region has the DNA TGTGCCAGCAGCCCCAAAGGCTCTGGAAACACCATATATTTT.

The chain couples TRBV10-3 to TRBJ1-1; possibly TRBD1 for D (6 bases). V lost 7 bases, J lost 0 bases, and 18 bases lay in between. This CDR3 is built from 16 residues. Germline V CDR1 and CDR2: ENHRY, SYGVKD. The CDR3 spells CAIKGVGDTMNTEAFF. The CDR3 nucleotides are TGTGCCATCAAGGGGGTAGGGGATACCATGAACACTGAAGCTTTCTTT.

The chain couples TRBV11-1 to TRBJ2-3, with D unresolved. Trimming shortened V by 2 bases and J by 6 bases, and 15 bases separated the two germline ends. Germline V lookup: CDR1 SGHAT, CDR2 FQDESV (reference sequence). The CDR3 is made up of 15 amino acids. The DNA for the CDR3 is TGTGCCAGCAGCTTACCGGGCCTTCACGGGGATACGCAGTATTTT. As protein: CASSLPGLHGDTQYF.

This clonotype was seen a few times. The V call is TRBV5-8, the J call TRBJ2-5; D possibly corresponds to TRBD2 (5 bases). Trimming cost V 3 bases and J 5 bases, with 11 bases left between them. This CDR3 region has 13 residues. Germline assignment: CDR1 SGHTS and CDR2 YDEGEE. Written as DNA, the CDR3 is TGTGCCAGCAGCTCCAGCGGTAGGGAGACCCAGTACTTC. Protein product: CASSSSGRETQYF.

The V call is TRBV7-2, the J call TRBJ2-3; D unresolved. With 2 bases removed from V and 1 base from J, the gap between germline ends came to 10 bases. CDR3 size: 15 residues. Germline CDR1 is SGHTA and CDR2 is FQGNSA. The CDR3 region is CASSLTRMGTDTQYF. CDR3 nucleotides: TGTGCCAGCAGCTTAACCAGGATGGGCACAGATACGCAGTATTTT.

This clonotype was picked up many times. The V gene is TRBV6-6, the J gene TRBJ2-3; no clear D. The V gene's germline CDR1 is MNHNY and CDR2 SVGAGI (reference sequence). This CDR3 has 13 residues. V gave up 5 bases and J gave up 6 bases, with 12 bases separating them. CDR3 bases: TGTGCCAGCAGTCAGGCCCTCGGGGATACGCAGTATTTT. Protein product: CASSQALGDTQYF.

The chain recombines TRBV4-3 with TRBJ1-2; maybe TRBD1 (6 bases). Germline lookup yields CDR1 LGHNA and CDR2 YSLEER. Trimming left V 1 base short and J 0 bases short, with 12 bases between. This CDR3 region has 16 residues. CDR3 protein: CASSQVTGTTNYGYTF. Here the CDR3 DNA reads TGCGCCAGCAGCCAAGTGACAGGAACAACTAACTATGGCTACACCTTC.